The following is a T cell receptor beta chain sequence with its context. It lacks a known antigen. Per-base quality was not reported, and no clone a single base away is much larger than it. FACS was used to sort CD4+ or CD8+ cells into naive T cells (CD45RA+) and memory T cells (CD45RO+). The T cells used for TCR sequencing were obtained from two healthy control subjects. Unstimulated sorted T cell subsets were used as baseline controls for the mixed lymphocyte reactions. Genomic DNA was extracted with the Qiagen DNeasy Blood & Tissue Kit. The CDR3 covers 12 residues, taking in both the cysteine and the phenylalanine. CDR3 DNA is the only sequence kept; it has 36 bases, read in frame from the first base. The germline V gene yields MDHEN for CDR1 and SYDVKM for CDR2. After removal of 5 bases from V and 16 bases from J, the junction retains 9 bases not matched to a gene. The sample originates from a study of regulatory dendritic cells for organ transplantation (dated by TCRdb to 2017 to 2019). Looking at the study overall: The TCRbeta repertoires of sorted naive and memory CD4+ and CD8+ T cells were sequenced before and after allostimulation with regulatory or mature dendritic cells.

The TCRbeta CDR3 regions were amplified in a multiplexed two-step PCR with Vbeta-specific forward primers and Jbeta-specific reverse primers. The TCRbeta libraries were sequenced on an Illumina instrument via the immunoSEQ service. The original methods were these. IMGT annotation was used to assign V, D and J genes, and synthetic CDR3 analogues were used to correct counts for multiplex PCR bias. Repertoire clonality was computed in the immunoSEQ Analyzer as one minus normalized Shannon entropy. Clonal expansion was defined by Fisher's exact test with Benjamini-Hochberg false discovery rate control, using two-tailed P<0.01. TCRdb stores this immuneACCESS table with in-frame sequences only. Part of the clones is absent; in the studies checked, under half of the shortfall reflects unresolved V genes, and no reason is known for the rest. V and J calls and clone size are those listed in that table; D and trimming were worked out from the DNA. This sample is represented by fewer than 40,000 clones; approximately 88% of them were singletons. Jointly, the top ten make up over 0.05% of the sample.

Summary of the overall study and its limitations: Naive CD4+ and CD8+ T cells showed highly diverse repertoires, whereas memory cells were less diverse and memory CD8+ cells were the most oligoclonal. Among the resting subsets, memory CD8+ T cells contained the most alloreactive TCR clonotypes. Sequencing was done in only a couple of subjects, and the authors reported considerable heterogeneity between individuals in the alloreactive memory CD8+ T cell pool. In both subjects, allostimulation led to expansion of memory CD8+ clones, though the expansion induced by regulatory dendritic cells appeared to be more limited than that induced by mature dendritic cells.

Sequencing was done on a sample of naive CD4+ T cells from blood. The cell subset or site label of this sample denotes: CD45RA+ naive T cells. The chain links TRBV28 with TRBJ1-5; 9 bases in the middle match TRBD1. This TCR was recovered from a human donor in good health. CDR3 protein: CASSTRTGDYHF. In nucleotide form, the sequence is TGTGCCAGCAGTACCCGGACAGGGGACTACCATTTT.